The 25 T cell receptor beta chains in this list originate from one sample, sequenced in a study of control samples from healthy donors and cancer patients (dated by TCRdb to 2018 to 2021). The protocol used for the library was the immunoSEQ multiplex PCR assay. Sourced from immuneACCESS, this table was stored by TCRdb with only in-frame sequences that have V and J called. A share of the clones is absent; for the studies checked, an unresolved V gene accounts for under half, and the remainder has no known explanation. The sample yields under 130,000 clones; around 82% were counted once. Over 10% of the sample belongs to the ten largest clones. Material: blood. Receptors originate from a woman aged 45-60 years in good health.

This rearrangement joins TRBV7-2 to TRBJ1-5; D ambiguous. This CDR3 region has 13 residues. Looked up from germline, CDR1 is SGHTA and CDR2 is FQGNSA. V was shortened by 1 base and J by 9 bases, with 10 bases between the two germline ends. As DNA, the CDR3 is TGTGCCAGCAGCTTAGATTCACGGGTGCCCCAGCATTTT. Protein: CASSLDSRVPQHF.

This clone appeared once. The CDR3 spells CASSETTATRDTEAFF. CDR3 bases: TGCGCCAGCAGTGAAACGACAGCCACGCGGGACACTGAAGCTTTCTTT. The chain combines TRBV10-2 with TRBJ1-1, with D possibly matching TRBD1 (5 bases). The CDR3 length is 16 residues. Germline loops: CDR1 WSHSY, CDR2 SAAADI. Trimming cost V 3 bases and J 3 bases, with 17 bases left between them.

To note about this clone: Different DNA sequences within this sample yield the same CDR3. This rearrangement joins TRBV7-9 to TRBJ2-3, with D possibly matching TRBD2 (6 bases). In germline, CDR1 is SEHNR, CDR2 FQNEAQ (reference sequence). The germline V and J ends were trimmed by 5 bases and 2 bases, with 11 bases remaining between them. The CDR3 covers 14 residues. CDR3 residues: CASSRSGNTDTQYF. The CDR3 DNA is TGTGCCAGCAGCCGTAGCGGAAACACAGATACGCAGTATTTT.

This clone was counted once. The chain links TRBV5-4 to TRBJ2-5, with TRBD2 matching 8 bases. In germline, CDR1 is SGHNT, CDR2 YYREEE (reference sequence). Trimming took 0 bases from V and 4 from J; bases not matched to a gene: 2. This CDR3 contains 14 residues. The DNA for the CDR3 is TGTGCCAGCAGCTTGGGCGCGGGAGGAGAGACCCAGTACTTC. This translates into CASSLGAGGETQYF.

A few counts support this clone. The rearrangement links TRBV27 to TRBJ1-1, with D perhaps matching TRBD1 (6 bases). Germline CDR1 and CDR2: MNHEY and SMNVEV (reference sequence). This CDR3 has 16 residues. Trimming removed 7 bases from V and 0 bases from J, with 18 bases in between. The CDR3 sequence: CASNVGAGDLNTEAFF. In DNA, the CDR3 is TGTGCCAGCAACGTCGGGGCAGGGGATTTGAACACTGAAGCTTTCTTT.

This clone was seen once. The gene calls are TRBV27 and TRBJ1-2, with D unclear. Per the germline V gene, CDR1 is MNHEY and CDR2 is SMNVEV (reference sequence). V shed 1 base and J shed 4 bases, with 13 bases lying between them. CDR3 length: 15 amino acids. The CDR3 reads CASSLFRDDIYGYTF. DNA for the CDR3: TGTGCCAGCAGTTTATTTCGGGATGATATCTATGGCTACACCTTC.

In this sample, this clone turned up a few times. The rearrangement joins TRBV28 to TRBJ1-5; possibly TRBD1 for D (6 bases). Germline V lookup: CDR1 MDHEN, CDR2 SYDVKM. CDR3 length: 17 residues. V was pared by 9 bases and J by 4 bases, with 25 bases between. The CDR3 spells CARPSGHRAIANQPQHF. The CDR3, as DNA: TGTGCCAGACCCTCCGGGCACAGGGCAATAGCAAATCAGCCCCAGCATTTT.

The rearrangement links TRBV14 to TRBJ2-1; 7 nucleotides align to TRBD2. V lost 0 bases, J lost 5 bases, and 10 bases stayed unmatched. CDR3 length: 17 amino acids. In germline, CDR1 is SGHDN, CDR2 FVKESK. This chain's CDR3 is CASSQDWRVAGNNEQFF. CDR3 nucleotides: TGTGCCAGCAGCCAAGATTGGCGGGTAGCGGGTAACAATGAGCAGTTCTTC.

This chain links TRBV15 with TRBJ1-2, with 7 bases that match TRBD1. Unmatched junction bases numbered 5, after V lost 5 bases and J lost 5 bases. CDR1 and CDR2 (germline): LNHNV, YYDKDF (reference sequence). The CDR3 contains 13 residues. This CDR3 is CATSQGQRYGYTF. As DNA, the CDR3 is TGTGCCACCAGCCAGGGACAGAGATATGGCTACACCTTC. The entire variable domain, with the rest obtained from reference TRBV15 and TRBJ1-2, is as follows: DAMVIQNPRYQVTQFGKPVTLSCSQTLNHNVMYWYQQKSSQAPKLLFHYYDKDFNNEADTPDNFQSRRPNTSFCFLDIRSPGLGDTAMYLCATSQGQRYGYTFGSGTRLTVV.

The CDR3, as DNA: TGCAGTGCTAGCCGGGCCCTCGAGTTCTTC. Amino acids: CSASRALEFF. This chain joins TRBV20-1 and TRBJ2-1; D gene uncertain. Germline V gene lookup returns CDR1 DFQATT and CDR2 SNEGSKA (reference sequence). This CDR3 is built from 10 residues. Trimming removed 3 bases from V and 14 bases from J, with 11 bases in between.

The chain combines TRBV7-8 with TRBJ2-1; 14 positions agree with TRBD2. V gave up 1 base and J gave up 4 bases; unmatched junction bases: 3. Per the germline V gene, CDR1 is SGHVS and CDR2 is FQNEAQ. The CDR3 is 17 residues long. The CDR3 sequence: CASSLGLAGGSYNEQFF. In DNA, the CDR3 is TGTGCCAGCAGCTTAGGACTAGCGGGGGGGTCTTACAATGAGCAGTTCTTC.

This clone was counted at least ten times. V usage is TRBV7-2 and J usage is TRBJ2-3; 11 nucleotides align to TRBD2. The junction had 2 bases not matched to a gene; V was cut back by 1 base and J by 2 bases. The CDR3 is 16 amino acids. Looked up from germline, CDR1 is SGHTA and CDR2 is FQGNSA. The CDR3 sequence is CASSLGLAGITDTQYF. CDR3 bases: TGTGCCAGCAGCTTAGGACTAGCGGGGATCACAGATACGCAGTATTTT.

This clone was detected a few times. V gene TRBV29-1 combines with J gene TRBJ2-7; 12 bases fit TRBD2. Germline V gene lookup returns CDR1 SQVTM and CDR2 ANQGSEA. V gave up 6 bases and J gave up 5 bases; unmatched junction bases: 20. The CDR3 totals 18 residues. The CDR3 region is CSVVGGLAGGGLDHEQYF. The CDR3 DNA reads as TGCAGCGTGGTCGGAGGGCTAGCGGGAGGGGGGTTGGACCACGAGCAGTACTTC.

The rearrangement uses TRBV3-1 (or the pseudogene TRBV3-2) and TRBJ1-1; the D is unclear. Germline V CDR1 and CDR2: LGHDT, YNNKEL (reference sequence). The CDR3 runs 14 residues. The V end was cut by 4 bases, the J end by 4 bases, with 13 bases between. CDR3 sequence: CASSLRTGRTEAFF. DNA for the CDR3: TGTGCCAGCAGCCTCCGGACCGGTCGCACTGAAGCTTTCTTT.

J is TRBJ1-1 and V is TRBV6-5; a possible D gene is TRBD1 (5 bases). Trimming pared 0 bases from V and 3 bases from J, leaving 11 bases between. Germline-derived CDR1 and CDR2 are MNHEY and SVGAGI. CDR3 size: 15 residues. CDR3 DNA sequence: TGTGCCAGCAGTTACTCGGGGGGGATATACACTGAAGCTTTCTTT. As protein: CASSYSGGIYTEAFF.

This chain uses TRBV29-1 with TRBJ1-4; D not certain. CDR3 length equals 13 residues. Trimming shortened V by 4 bases and J by 7 bases, and 13 bases separated the two germline ends. CDR1 is SQVTM, CDR2 ANQGSEA, per germline. The CDR3 is CSVASASGEKLFF. CDR3 sequence (DNA): TGCAGCGTTGCGTCAGCTTCAGGTGAAAAACTGTTTTTT.

This chain links TRBV5-5 with TRBJ2-1; no firm D call. The CDR3 has 11 amino acids. V gave up 1 base and J gave up 8 bases, with 4 bases separating them. Germline assignment: CDR1 SGHKS and CDR2 YYEKEE (reference sequence). For the CDR3, the DNA is TGTGCCAGCAGCTTGTTCGATGAGCAGTTCTTC. It specifies CASSLFDEQFF.

The gene calls are TRBV19 and TRBJ1-1; D unclear. Germline CDR1 is LNHDA and CDR2 is SQIVND (reference sequence). V was trimmed by 3 bases and J by 0 bases, leaving 5 bases between them. There are 13 residues in the CDR3. The DNA of the CDR3 is TGTGCCAGTAGTATGCAGATGAACACTGAAGCTTTCTTT. Encoded protein: CASSMQMNTEAFF. The whole variable domain, remainder taken from reference TRBV19 and TRBJ1-1, is DGGITQSPKYLFRKEGQNVTLSCEQNLNHDAMYWYRQDPGQGLRLIYYSQIVNDFQKGDIAEGYSVSREKKESFPLTVTSAQKNPTAFYLCASSMQMNTEAFFGQGTRLTVV.

The count of this clone is one. The V gene is TRBV4-3, the J gene TRBJ2-2; D gene uncertain. This CDR3 comprises 16 residues. Trimming cost V 0 bases and J 4 bases, with 12 bases left between them. The germline gives CDR1 LGHNA, CDR2 YSLEER. The CDR3: CASSQDHVEVTGELFF. The CDR3 DNA follows: TGCGCCAGCAGCCAAGATCATGTCGAAGTCACCGGGGAGCTGTTTTTT.

V gene TRBV10-3 combines with J gene TRBJ2-1; D is possibly TRBD2 (6 bases). V lost 7 bases and J 0 bases, leaving 7 bases between the germline ends. Germline CDR1 and CDR2: ENHRY and SYGVKD. There are 13 residues in the CDR3. The CDR3 is CAIKEGSYNEQFF. As DNA, the CDR3 is TGTGCCATCAAGGAGGGCTCCTACAATGAGCAGTTCTTC.

For the CDR3, the DNA is TGCGCCAGCAGCCAAGACCTCTTAGATCTGAACACTGAAGCTTTCTTT. Its translation is CASSQDLLDLNTEAFF. The J gene is TRBJ1-1, the V gene TRBV4-3; D gene unclear. Per germline, CDR1 LGHNA and CDR2 YSLEER. The CDR3 has 16 residues. The ends were cut back, 0 bases at V and 0 bases at J, with 11 bases in the middle.

This chain joins TRBV13 and TRBJ2-5; maybe TRBD2 (5 bases). CDR3 size: 13 residues. V shed 5 bases and J shed 5 bases, with 12 bases lying between them. Germline CDR1 is PRHDT and CDR2 is FYEKMQ (reference sequence). In nucleotides, the CDR3 is TGTGCCAGCAGCCCGCGGGTTAGGGAGACCCAGTACTTC. The encoded protein is CASSPRVRETQYF.

The V and J genes are TRBV11-3 and TRBJ2-3, with 10 nucleotides matching TRBD1. The germline gives CDR1 SGHNT, CDR2 YENEEA. CDR3 length equals 12 residues. V lost 9 bases to trimming and J lost 6 bases; unmatched junction nucleotides: 3. CDR3 region: CASSDRGDTQYF. For the CDR3, the DNA is TGTGCCAGTTCGGACAGGGGGGATACGCAGTATTTT. Filled out from reference TRBV11-3 and TRBJ2-3, the complete variable domain reads EAGVVQSPRYKIIEKKQPVAFWCNPISGHNTLYWYLQNLGQGPELLIRYENEEAVDDSQLPKDRFSAERLKGVDSTLKIQPAELGDSAVYLCASSDRGDTQYFGPGTRLTVL.

CDR3: CASSQVAEIGNQPQHF. The CDR3 DNA follows: TGCGCCAGCAGCCAAGTGGCAGAAATCGGCAATCAGCCCCAGCATTTT. The chain combines TRBV4-3 with TRBJ1-5; D unresolved. The CDR3 spans 16 residues. Germline CDR1 and CDR2: LGHNA and YSLEER. Trimming shortened V by 1 base and J by 2 bases, and 12 bases separated the two germline ends.

J is TRBJ1-4 and V is TRBV5-1; D is possibly TRBD1 (6 bases). Trimming stripped 1 base from V and 1 base from J, with 11 bases between. This CDR3 contains 16 residues. Germline values: CDR1 SGHRS, CDR2 YFSETQ. The CDR3 loop is CASSLMGAGTNEKLFF. For the CDR3, the DNA is TGCGCCAGCAGCTTGATGGGGGCAGGAACTAATGAAAAACTGTTTTTT. Looking up the rest from reference TRBV5-1 and TRBJ1-4 gives the full variable domain: KAGVTQTPRYLIKTRGQQVTLSCSPISGHRSVSWYQQTPGQGLQFLFEYFSETQRNKGNFPGRFSGRQFSNSRSEMNVSTLELGDSALYLCASSLMGAGTNEKLFFGSGTQLSVL.